These T cell receptor beta chains were read from a single sample in a study of T-cell reconstitution after alpha-beta-depleted transplantation in children. TCRdb reprocessed the PCR reads via MiXCR and lists one record per CDR3 protein. The table has around 450,000 distinct CDR3 sequences, approximately 42% seen once. Sequenced material: PBMCs, taken before TCRalphabeta/CD19-depleted stem cell transplant. Source of these receptors: a girl aged 2 to 9 with aplastic anemia, due to receive a stem cell transplant. CDR3s include the opening cysteine and the closing phenylalanine or tryptophan. The D gene is left open where the match is weak. Where a row states a size, it is once, few, many or the class of an expanded clone; other rows omit it.

d_call	v_call	j_call	clone_size	cdr3_aa	cdr3_nt
TRBD2	TRBV20-1	TRBJ2-4	NA	CSAQDSSGSIDIQYF	TGCAGTGCTCAGGATTCTAGCGGGAGTATAGACATTCAGTACTTC
TRBD2	TRBV20-1	TRBJ2-7	many	CSARDGLAGGLDEQYF	TGCAGTGCTAGAGATGGGCTAGCGGGAGGACTAGACGAGCAGTACTTC
TRBD1	TRBV9	TRBJ2-5	many	CASSLDRVGYETQYF	TGTGCCAGCAGCCTCGACAGGGTCGGTTATGAGACCCAGTACTTC
NA	TRBV5-1	TRBJ2-1	NA	CASSLIAGRANEQFF	TGCGCCAGCAGCTTGATCGCGGGACGCGCGAATGAGCAGTTCTTC
TRBD1	TRBV5-1	TRBJ1-2	few	CASSDSGSGATGDGYTF	TGCGCCAGCAGCGATTCGGGTTCCGGGGCGACAGGGGACGGCTACACCTTC
NA	TRBV5-5	TRBJ1-5	NA	CASSQDGIYYSNQPQHF	TGTGCCAGCAGCCAGGACGGAATCTATTATAGCAATCAGCCCCAGCATTTT
TRBD2	TRBV30	TRBJ2-1	NA	CAWAGGSYNEQFF	TGTGCCTGGGCCGGGGGGTCCTACAATGAGCAGTTCTTC
TRBD1	TRBV6-1	TRBJ1-5	many	CASSEKTGGNQPQHF	TGTGCCAGCAGCGAGAAGACAGGGGGCAATCAGCCCCAGCATTTT
NA	TRBV6-1	TRBJ2-2	NA	CASSPHMATRQDTGELFF	TGTGCCAGCAGCCCCCATATGGCAACACGGCAGGACACCGGGGAGCTGTTTTTT
NA	TRBV30	TRBJ1-1	NA	CAWSVGGGGSTEAFF	TGTGCCTGGAGTGTGGGTGGGGGGGGTAGCACTGAAGCTTTCTTT
TRBD1	TRBV29-1	TRBJ2-1	few	CSLHRGQIYNEQFF	TGCAGCCTCCACCGGGGACAGATATACAATGAGCAGTTCTTC
NA	TRBV6-2/TRBV6-3	TRBJ2-7	NA	CASSSIRQAQGREQYF	TGTGCCAGCAGTTCAATTCGACAAGCTCAGGGCCGTGAGCAGTACTTC
NA	TRBV20-1	TRBJ2-3	many	CSGGGGSTDTQYF	TGCAGTGGAGGGGGGGGCAGCACAGATACGCAGTATTTT
NA	TRBV15	TRBJ2-5	NA	CATSRDLQGEETQYF	TGTGCCACCAGCAGAGATCTGCAGGGTGAAGAGACCCAGTACTTC
NA	TRBV6-5	TRBJ2-5	NA	CASSYSLLSLVGRETQYF	TGTGCCAGCAGTTACTCGCTTCTGAGTCTCGTGGGGAGGGAGACCCAGTACTTC
TRBD2	TRBV10-3	TRBJ2-7	NA	CAISESGSGSKYEQYF	TGTGCCATCAGTGAGTCGGGTAGCGGGAGTAAGTACGAGCAGTACTTC
TRBD2	TRBV28	TRBJ2-1	many	CASSKGTSYNEQFF	TGTGCCAGCAGTAAGGGGACTAGCTACAATGAGCAGTTCTTC
TRBD2	TRBV11-2	TRBJ2-5	NA	CASSATPAGGPGETQYF	TGTGCCAGCAGCGCAACGCCAGCGGGAGGGCCGGGCGAGACCCAGTACTTC
TRBD2	TRBV7-2	TRBJ2-1	NA	CASKSSGGVNEQFF	TGTGCCAGCAAATCCAGCGGGGGGGTAAATGAGCAGTTCTTC
NA	TRBV6-2/TRBV6-3	TRBJ2-2	NA	CASSYELAGETTGELFF	TGTGCCAGCAGTTACGAGTTGGCAGGGGAGACCACCGGGGAGCTGTTTTTT
NA	TRBV29-1	TRBJ2-1	few	CSVLGGKSSYNEQFF	TGCAGCGTTCTTGGAGGGAAGAGCTCCTACAATGAGCAGTTCTTC
TRBD2	TRBV7-2	TRBJ2-1	many	CASSLHPGLAGGTGYNEQFF	TGTGCCAGCAGCTTACACCCTGGACTAGCGGGAGGGACCGGCTACAATGAGCAGTTCTTC
TRBD1	TRBV29-1	TRBJ2-7	many	CSGGQGVYEQYF	TGCAGCGGTGGACAGGGAGTCTACGAGCAGTACTTC
TRBD2	TRBV4-1	TRBJ2-7	many	CASSPGLAGVGEQYF	TGCGCCAGCAGCCCGGGACTAGCGGGAGTTGGGGAGCAGTACTTC
NA	TRBV20-1	TRBJ1-5	many	CSAGSAKGVPSPLNQPQHF	TGCAGTGCAGGAAGTGCGAAGGGGGTCCCTTCCCCGCTCAATCAGCCCCAGCATTTT
NA	TRBV5-4	TRBJ2-3	NA	CASSLEQVQTDTQYF	TGTGCCAGCAGCTTGGAGCAGGTCCAGACAGATACGCAGTATTTT
NA	TRBV7-3	TRBJ1-6	few	CASSLTYNSPLHF	TGTGCCAGCAGCTTAACGTATAATTCACCCCTCCACTTT
TRBD1	TRBV28	TRBJ1-1	NA	CASSFPGGANTEAFF	TGTGCCAGCAGTTTTCCAGGGGGCGCGAACACTGAAGCTTTCTTT
TRBD1	TRBV6-1	TRBJ1-3	many	CASSESIGTVGNTIYF	TGTGCCAGCAGTGAATCGATCGGGACAGTTGGAAACACCATATATTTT
NA	TRBV5-1	TRBJ1-1	few	CASSPEGNTEAFF	TGCGCCAGCAGCCCCGAGGGGAACACTGAAGCTTTCTTT
NA	TRBV11-2	TRBJ2-2	NA	CASSLGQSSNTGELFF	TGTGCCAGCAGCTTAGGTCAGTCGTCGAACACCGGGGAGCTGTTTTTT
TRBD2	TRBV7-2	TRBJ2-7	NA	CASSPRGGQSPYEQYF	TGTGCCAGCAGCCCTCGCGGGGGGCAGAGCCCCTACGAGCAGTACTTC
TRBD2	TRBV29-1	TRBJ2-3	many	CSVLRLAGDTQYF	TGCAGCGTTTTACGATTAGCGGGAGATACGCAGTATTTT
NA	TRBV24-1	TRBJ2-3	NA	CATREESGGTDTQYF	TGTGCCACCAGAGAAGAGTCGGGTGGCACAGATACGCAGTATTTT
NA	TRBV10-3	TRBJ2-5	many	CAISSGQETQYF	TGTGCCATCTCCAGCGGCCAAGAGACCCAGTACTTC
TRBD2	TRBV12-3/TRBV12-4	TRBJ2-1	many	CASSFTGGGINEQFF	TGTGCCAGCAGTTTCACCGGGGGAGGGATAAATGAGCAGTTCTTC
NA	TRBV14	TRBJ1-1	many	CASSQVQGSEAFF	TGTGCCAGCAGCCAAGTCCAGGGCTCTGAAGCTTTCTTT
NA	TRBV20-1	TRBJ1-1	NA	CSARFGGGNTEAFF	TGCAGTGCCAGATTCGGGGGAGGGAACACTGAAGCTTTCTTT
NA	TRBV27	TRBJ1-2	NA	CASSSQPLSGGYTF	TGTGCCAGCAGTTCCCAACCGCTTAGTGGTGGCTACACCTTC
NA	TRBV5-6	TRBJ1-6	NA	CASSFGNSPLHF	TGTGCCAGCAGCTTTGGGAATTCACCCCTCCACTTT
NA	TRBV5-4	TRBJ2-1	NA	CASSWAGTRGVEEQFF	TGTGCCAGCAGCTGGGCCGGGACCCGCGGTGTTGAGGAGCAGTTCTTC
NA	TRBV5-1	TRBJ2-2	once	CASSSLPRGTGELFF	TGCGCCAGCAGCTCTCTCCCCCGGGGCACCGGGGAGCTGTTTTTT